The TCR beta chain under discussion was sequenced for a study of blood T cell repertoires in COVID-19. Repertoires were generated with immunoSEQ multiplex PCR, while TCRdb's copy carries only in-frame clones and drops some. The sample has around 230,000 clones, roughly 85% seen once. CDR1 LGHDT and CDR2 YNNKEL come from the germline V gene (reference sequence). V was clipped by 0 bases and J by 8 bases, with 13 bases between them. The CDR3 totals 15 residues. The chain couples TRBV3-1 (or the pseudogene TRBV3-2) to TRBJ1-4, with D maybe TRBD1 (5 bases). Sequencing input: peripheral blood. This TCR was sampled from a man in his fifties with COVID-19, enrolled during active disease. CDR3 loop: CASSQDLAGREKLFF. Here the CDR3 DNA reads TGTGCCAGCAGCCAAGATTTGGCAGGGAGGGAAAAACTGTTTTTT.